The subject of this entry is one TCR beta chain. This entry is derived from a study of blood T cell repertoires in COVID-19. Study information: Some COVID-19 samples were acute and others convalescent; all came from the United States, Italy and Spain.

This table comes from immunoSEQ multiplex PCR, and its TCRdb copy is limited to in-frame clones, with some not included. The sample contains 150,000 to 200,000 clones, roughly 80% of which appear only once. The V segment lost 8 bases and the J segment 5 bases; nucleotides outside the gene matches: 12. Germline values: CDR1 SNHLY, CDR2 FYNNEI. The CDR3 runs 15 residues. The J gene is TRBJ2-1, the V gene TRBV2; 7 bases are a match to TRBD1. The sample was peripheral blood. This TCR derives from a man aged 50-59 years who had recovered from COVID-19. DNA for the CDR3: TGTGCCAGCCTAAACCCCGGGACAGTCAACAATGAGCAGTTCTTC. Protein product: CASLNPGTVNNEQFF.